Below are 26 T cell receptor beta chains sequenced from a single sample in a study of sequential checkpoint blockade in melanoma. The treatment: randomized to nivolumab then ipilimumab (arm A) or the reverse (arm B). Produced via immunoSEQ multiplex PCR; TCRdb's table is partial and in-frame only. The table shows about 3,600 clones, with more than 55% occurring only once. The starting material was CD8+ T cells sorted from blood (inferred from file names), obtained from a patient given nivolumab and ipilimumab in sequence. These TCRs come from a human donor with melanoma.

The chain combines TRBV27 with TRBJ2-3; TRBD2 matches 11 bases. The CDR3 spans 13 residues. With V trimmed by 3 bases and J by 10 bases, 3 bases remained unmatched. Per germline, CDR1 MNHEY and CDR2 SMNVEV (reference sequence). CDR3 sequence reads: CASSFTLAGAQYF. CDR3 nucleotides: TGTGCCAGCAGTTTCACACTAGCGGGGGCGCAGTATTTT.

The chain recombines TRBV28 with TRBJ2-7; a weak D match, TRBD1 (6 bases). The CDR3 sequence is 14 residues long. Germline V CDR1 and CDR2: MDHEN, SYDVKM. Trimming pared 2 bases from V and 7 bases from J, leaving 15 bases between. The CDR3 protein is CASSLTPGVWEQYF. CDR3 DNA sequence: TGTGCCAGCAGTTTAACCCCAGGGGTCTGGGAGCAGTACTTC. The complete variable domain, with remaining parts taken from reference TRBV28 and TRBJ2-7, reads DVKVTQSSRYLVKRTGEKVFLECVQDMDHENMFWYRQDPGLGLRLIYFSYDVKMKEKGDIPEGYSVSREKKERFSLILESASTNQTSMYLCASSLTPGVWEQYFGPGTRLTVT.

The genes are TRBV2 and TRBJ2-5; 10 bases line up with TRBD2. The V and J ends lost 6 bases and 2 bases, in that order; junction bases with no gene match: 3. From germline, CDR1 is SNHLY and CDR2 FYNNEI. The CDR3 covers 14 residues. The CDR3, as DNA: TGTGCCAGCAGCGGACTAGCGGAGCAAGAGACCCAGTACTTC. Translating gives CASSGLAEQETQYF. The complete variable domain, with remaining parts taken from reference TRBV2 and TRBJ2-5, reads EPEVTQTPSHQVTQMGQEVILRCVPISNHLYFYWYRQILGQKVEFLVSFYNNEISEKSEIFDDQFSVERPDGSNFTLKIRSTKLEDSAMYFCASSGLAEQETQYFGPGTRLLVL.

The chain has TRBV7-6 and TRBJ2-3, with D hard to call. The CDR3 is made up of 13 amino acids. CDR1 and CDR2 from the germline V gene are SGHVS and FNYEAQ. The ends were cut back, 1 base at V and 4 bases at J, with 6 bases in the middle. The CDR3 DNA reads TGTGCCAGCAGCTTAGATATGTCAGATACGCAGTATTTT. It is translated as CASSLDMSDTQYF.

CDR3 nucleotide sequence: TGTGCCAGCAGCTTGGCAGGGGGCTACGAGCAGTACTTC. Amino acid sequence: CASSLAGGYEQYF. J is TRBJ2-7 and V is TRBV4-2, with 7 nucleotides matching TRBD1. The V and J ends lost 5 bases and 3 bases, in that order; junction bases with no gene match: 4. CDR3 size: 13 residues. The germline V gene has CDR1 LGHNA and CDR2 YNFKEQ.

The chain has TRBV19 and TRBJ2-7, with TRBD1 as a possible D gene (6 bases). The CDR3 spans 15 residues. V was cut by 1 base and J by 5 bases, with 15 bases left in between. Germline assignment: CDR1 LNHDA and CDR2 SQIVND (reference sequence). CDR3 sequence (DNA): TGTGCCAGTAGTATAGGGGGTCAGGGGCTCAACGAGCAGTACTTC. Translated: CASSIGGQGLNEQYF.

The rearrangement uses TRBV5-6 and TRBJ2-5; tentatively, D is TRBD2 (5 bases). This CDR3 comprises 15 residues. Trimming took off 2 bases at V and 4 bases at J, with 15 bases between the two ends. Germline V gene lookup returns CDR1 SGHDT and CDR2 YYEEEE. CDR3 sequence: CASSFDVGAGETQYF. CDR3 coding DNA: TGTGCCAGCAGCTTTGATGTGGGAGCCGGAGAGACCCAGTACTTC.

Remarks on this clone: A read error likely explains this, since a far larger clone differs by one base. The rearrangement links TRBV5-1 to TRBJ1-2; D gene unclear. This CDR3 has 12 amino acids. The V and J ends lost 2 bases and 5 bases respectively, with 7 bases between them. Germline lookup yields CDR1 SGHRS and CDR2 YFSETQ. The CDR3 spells CASSLAQYGYTF. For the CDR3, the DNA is TGCGCCAGCAGCTTAGCGCAGTATGGCTACACCTTC.

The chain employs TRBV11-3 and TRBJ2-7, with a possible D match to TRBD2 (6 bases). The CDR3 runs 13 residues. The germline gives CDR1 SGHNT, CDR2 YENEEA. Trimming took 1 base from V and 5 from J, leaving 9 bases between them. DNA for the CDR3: TGTGCCAGCAGCTTAGGCGGGGAGAACGAGCAGTACTTC. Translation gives CASSLGGENEQYF. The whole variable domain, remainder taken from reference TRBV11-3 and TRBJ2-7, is EAGVVQSPRYKIIEKKQPVAFWCNPISGHNTLYWYLQNLGQGPELLIRYENEEAVDDSQLPKDRFSAERLKGVDSTLKIQPAELGDSAVYLCASSLGGENEQYFGPGTRLTVT.

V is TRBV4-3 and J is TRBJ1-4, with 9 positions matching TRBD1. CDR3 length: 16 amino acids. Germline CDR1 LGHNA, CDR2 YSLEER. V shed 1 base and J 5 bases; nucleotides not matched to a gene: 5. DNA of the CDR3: TGCGCCAGCAGCCAAGGGTCGGGACAGGGAAATGAAAAACTGTTTTTT. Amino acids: CASSQGSGQGNEKLFF.

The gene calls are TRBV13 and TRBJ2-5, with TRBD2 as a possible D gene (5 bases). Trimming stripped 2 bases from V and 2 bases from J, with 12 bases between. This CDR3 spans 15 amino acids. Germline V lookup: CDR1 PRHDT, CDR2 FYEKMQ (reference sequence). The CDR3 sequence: CASSLNVGVQETQYF. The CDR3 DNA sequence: TGTGCCAGCAGCTTAAATGTCGGGGTACAAGAGACCCAGTACTTC.

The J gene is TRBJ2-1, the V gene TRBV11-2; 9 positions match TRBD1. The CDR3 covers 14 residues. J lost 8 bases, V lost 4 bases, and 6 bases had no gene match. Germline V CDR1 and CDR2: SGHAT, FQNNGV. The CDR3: CASSSTGQGHEQFF. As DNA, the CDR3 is TGTGCCAGCAGCTCAACAGGACAGGGGCATGAGCAGTTCTTC.

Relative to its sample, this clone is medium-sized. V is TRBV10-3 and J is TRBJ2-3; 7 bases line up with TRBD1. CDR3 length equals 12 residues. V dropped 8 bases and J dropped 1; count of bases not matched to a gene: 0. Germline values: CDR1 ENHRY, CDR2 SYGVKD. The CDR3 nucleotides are TGTGCCATCGGACAGGGCACAGATACGCAGTATTTT. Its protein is CAIGQGTDTQYF.

The CDR3 is CASSEVTGTSVEQYF. The CDR3 coding sequence is TGTGCCAGCAGTGAAGTCACAGGGACGTCGGTCGAGCAGTACTTC. The V call is TRBV2, the J call TRBJ2-7, with D perhaps matching TRBD1 (6 bases). The V gene lost 1 base and the J gene lost 6 bases, with 16 bases spanning the gap. Germline V gene data show CDR1 as SNHLY and CDR2 as FYNNEI. The CDR3 contains 15 residues.

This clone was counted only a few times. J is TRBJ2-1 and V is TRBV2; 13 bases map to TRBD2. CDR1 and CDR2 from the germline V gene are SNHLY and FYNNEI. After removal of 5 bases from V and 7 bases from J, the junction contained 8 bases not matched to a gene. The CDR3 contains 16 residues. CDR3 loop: CASSTLAGGPSNEQFF. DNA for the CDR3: TGTGCCAGCAGTACACTAGCGGGAGGGCCCTCGAATGAGCAGTTCTTC. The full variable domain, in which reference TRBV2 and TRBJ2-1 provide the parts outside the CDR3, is EPEVTQTPSHQVTQMGQEVILRCVPISNHLYFYWYRQILGQKVEFLVSFYNNEISEKSEIFDDQFSVERPDGSNFTLKIRSTKLEDSAMYFCASSTLAGGPSNEQFFGPGTRLTVL.

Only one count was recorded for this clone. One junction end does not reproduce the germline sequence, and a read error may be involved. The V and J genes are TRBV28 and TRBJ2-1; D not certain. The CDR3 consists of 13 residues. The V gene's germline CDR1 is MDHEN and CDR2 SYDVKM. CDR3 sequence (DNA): TGTGCCAGCAGTCAGCGCTTAGAGAATGTGCAGTTCTTC. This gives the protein CASSQRLENVQFF. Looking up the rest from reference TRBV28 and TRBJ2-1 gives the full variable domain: DVKVTQSSRYLVKRTGEKVFLECVQDMDHENMFWYRQDPGLGLRLIYFSYDVKMKEKGDIPEGYSVSREKKERFSLILESASTNQTSMYLCASSQRLENVQFFGPGTRLTVL.

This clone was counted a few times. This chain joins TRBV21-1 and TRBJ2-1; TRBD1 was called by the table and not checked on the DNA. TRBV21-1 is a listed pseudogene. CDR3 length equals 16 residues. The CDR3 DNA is TGTGCCAGCAGCAAAGCAAGGGGGCGAGGGAACAATGAGCAGTTCTTC. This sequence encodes CASSKARGRGNNEQFF.

The CDR3 DNA sequence: TGTGCCAGCAGCTTAGCCGGGGGTTATGGCTACACCTTC. This sequence encodes CASSLAGGYGYTF. V gene TRBV11-2 combines with J gene TRBJ1-2, with D perhaps matching TRBD1 (5 bases). The CDR3 sequence is 13 residues long. With 1 base removed from V and 5 bases from J, the gap between germline ends came to 8 bases. From germline, CDR1 is SGHAT and CDR2 FQNNGV.

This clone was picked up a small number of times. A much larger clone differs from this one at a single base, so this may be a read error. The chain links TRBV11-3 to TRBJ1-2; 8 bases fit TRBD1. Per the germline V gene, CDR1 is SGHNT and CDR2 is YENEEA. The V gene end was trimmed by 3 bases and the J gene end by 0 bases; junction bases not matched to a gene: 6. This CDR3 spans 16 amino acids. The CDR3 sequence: CASSLAGGYPNYGYTF. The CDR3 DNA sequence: TGTGCCAGCAGCTTGGCAGGGGGCTATCCTAACTATGGCTACACCTTC.

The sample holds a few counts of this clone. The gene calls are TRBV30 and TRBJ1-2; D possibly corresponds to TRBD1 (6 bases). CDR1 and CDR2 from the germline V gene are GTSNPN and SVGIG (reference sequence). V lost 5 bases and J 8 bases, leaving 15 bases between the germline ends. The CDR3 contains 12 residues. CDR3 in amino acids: CAWDGGLGGYTF. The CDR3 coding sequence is TGTGCCTGGGACGGGGGGCTCGGGGGCTACACCTTC.

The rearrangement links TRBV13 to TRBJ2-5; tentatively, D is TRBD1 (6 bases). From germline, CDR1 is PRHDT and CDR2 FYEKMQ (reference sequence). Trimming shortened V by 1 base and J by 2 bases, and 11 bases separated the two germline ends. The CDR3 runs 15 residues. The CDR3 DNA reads TGTGCCAGCAGCTTAGTGTCCCAGGGGCAAGAGACCCAGTACTTC. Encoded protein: CASSLVSQGQETQYF. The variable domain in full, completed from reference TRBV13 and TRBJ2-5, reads AAGVIQSPRHLIKEKRETATLKCYPIPRHDTVYWYQQGPGQDPQFLISFYEKMQSDKGSIPDRFSAQQFSDYHSELNMSSLELGDSALYFCASSLVSQGQETQYFGPGTRLLVL.

The CDR3 spells CASSSVSDTQYF. The CDR3 DNA reads as TGTGCCAGCAGCTCCGTCTCAGATACGCAGTATTTT. V and J are TRBV7-6 and TRBJ2-3; D gene uncertain. The CDR3 covers 12 residues. Trimming pared 4 bases from V and 4 bases from J, leaving 6 bases between. CDR1 and CDR2 (germline): SGHVS, FNYEAQ.

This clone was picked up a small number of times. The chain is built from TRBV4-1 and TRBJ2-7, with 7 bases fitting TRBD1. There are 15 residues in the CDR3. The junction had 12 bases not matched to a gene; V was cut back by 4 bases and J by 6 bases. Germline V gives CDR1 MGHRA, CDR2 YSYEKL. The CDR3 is CASSPSGQSPVEQYF. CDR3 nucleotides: TGCGCCAGCAGCCCGTCGGGACAGTCTCCGGTCGAGCAGTACTTC.

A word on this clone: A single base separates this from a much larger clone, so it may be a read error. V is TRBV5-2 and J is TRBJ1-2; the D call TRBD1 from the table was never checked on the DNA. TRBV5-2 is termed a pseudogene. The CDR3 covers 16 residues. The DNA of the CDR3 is TGTGCCAGCAGCTTGGCAGGGGGCTATCCTAACTATGGCTACACCTTC. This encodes CASSLAGGYPNYGYTF.

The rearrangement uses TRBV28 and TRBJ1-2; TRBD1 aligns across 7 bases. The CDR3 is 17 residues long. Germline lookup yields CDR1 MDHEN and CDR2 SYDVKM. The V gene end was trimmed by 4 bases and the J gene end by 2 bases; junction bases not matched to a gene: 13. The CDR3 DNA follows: TGTGCCAGCAGTTCGGACAGGAGGGGACCCTCGAACTATGGCTACACCTTC. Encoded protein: CASSSDRRGPSNYGYTF.

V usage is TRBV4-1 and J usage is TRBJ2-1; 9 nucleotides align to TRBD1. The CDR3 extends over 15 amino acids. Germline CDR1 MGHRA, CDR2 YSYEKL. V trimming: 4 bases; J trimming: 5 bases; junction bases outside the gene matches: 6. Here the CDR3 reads CASSPRGTGNNEQFF. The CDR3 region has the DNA TGCGCCAGCAGCCCCCGGGGGACAGGGAACAATGAGCAGTTCTTC.